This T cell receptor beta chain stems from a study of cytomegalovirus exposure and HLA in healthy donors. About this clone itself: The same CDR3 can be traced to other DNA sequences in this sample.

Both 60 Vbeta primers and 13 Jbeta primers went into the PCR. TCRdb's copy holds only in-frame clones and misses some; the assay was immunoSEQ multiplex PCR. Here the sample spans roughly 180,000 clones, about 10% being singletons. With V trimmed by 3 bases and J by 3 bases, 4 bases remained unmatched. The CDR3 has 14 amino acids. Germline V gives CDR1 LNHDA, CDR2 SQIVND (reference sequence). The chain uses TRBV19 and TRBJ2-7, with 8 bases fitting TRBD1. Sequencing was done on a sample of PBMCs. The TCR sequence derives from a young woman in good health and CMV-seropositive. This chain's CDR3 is CASSIGTGGYEQYF. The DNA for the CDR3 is TGTGCCAGTAGTATCGGGACAGGAGGCTACGAGCAGTACTTC.